This TCR beta chain came from a study of blood T cell repertoires in COVID-19. At the level of the study: PBMCs, B-cell-depleted T cells, or T cells provided the cDNA or gDNA that made up the material.

Original processing notes: Reference gene primer amplification gave estimated nucleated cell counts. Clones were read by immunoSEQ multiplex PCR, and TCRdb kept only the in-frame ones, dropping some. Clone size and V and J calls were adopted from that table, with D and trimming inferred from the DNA. Altogether more than 75,000 clones are present, over 65% being singletons, with the ten largest covering approximately 12%. The CDR3 covers 14 residues. The V gene's germline CDR1 is SGHRS and CDR2 YFSETQ. The trim removed 4 bases at V and 9 bases at J, leaving 12 bases unmatched. J is TRBJ1-1 and V is TRBV5-1; the match to TRBD1 covers 7 bases. This clonotype was sampled from a human donor in a cohort sampled during active COVID-19. The sequencing input was peripheral blood. The CDR3 bases are TGCGCCAGCAGCAATGAGAGGGGGCGCATGAAAGCTTTCTTT. Amino acid sequence: CASSNERGRMKAFF.